Shown below are 2 T cell receptor beta chains from a single sample sequenced in a study of T cells in localized non-small cell lung cancer. The repertoire was sequenced with immunoSEQ multiplex PCR; TCRdb's copy has only in-frame clones and lacks some. The sample has about 36,000 clones, around 88% seen once. The material sequenced was peripheral blood, taken before any cancer treatment. These receptor sequences come from a woman between 35 and 75 years old with stage I lung adenocarcinoma.

The CDR3, as DNA: TGTGCCAGCAGCTTGGATCAGGGGTTAGGTTACGAGCAGTACTTC. Amino acid sequence: CASSLDQGLGYEQYF. The chain carries TRBV5-4 and TRBJ2-7; a possible D gene is TRBD1 (6 bases). Between the trimmed V and J ends, which lost 0 bases and 4 bases, there was a span of 14 bases. The germline V gene has CDR1 SGHNT and CDR2 YYREEE (reference sequence). This CDR3 region has 15 residues.

The gene calls are TRBV7-3 and TRBJ2-5; no firm D call. CDR1 is SGHTA, CDR2 FQGTGA, per germline. V was clipped by 4 bases and J by 5 bases, with 11 bases between them. This CDR3 is built from 13 residues. The CDR3 protein is CASSSGPRETQYF. The CDR3 nucleotides are TGTGCCAGCAGCTCAGGACCGCGGGAGACCCAGTACTTC.